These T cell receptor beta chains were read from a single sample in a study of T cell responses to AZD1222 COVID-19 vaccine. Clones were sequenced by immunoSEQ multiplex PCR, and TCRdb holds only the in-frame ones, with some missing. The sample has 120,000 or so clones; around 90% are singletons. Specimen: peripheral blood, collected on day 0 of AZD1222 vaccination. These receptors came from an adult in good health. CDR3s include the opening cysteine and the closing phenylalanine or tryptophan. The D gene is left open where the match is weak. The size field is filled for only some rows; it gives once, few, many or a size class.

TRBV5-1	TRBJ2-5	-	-	CASSLEGRVTETQYF	TGCGCCAGCAGCTTGGAAGGCAGGGTAACGGAGACCCAGTACTTC
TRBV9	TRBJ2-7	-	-	CASSVAGRGGRDEQYF	TGTGCCAGCAGCGTAGCTGGTCGAGGGGGGCGCGACGAGCAGTACTTC
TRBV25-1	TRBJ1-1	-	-	CASRGQLMNTEAFF	TGTGCCAGCAGAGGACAGCTCATGAACACTGAAGCTTTCTTT
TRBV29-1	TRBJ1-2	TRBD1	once	CSVRSQGAHSGGYTF	TGCAGCGTGCGCTCACAGGGGGCGCATTCCGGTGGCTACACCTTC
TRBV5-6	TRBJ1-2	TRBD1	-	CASSLPGQGWPTNYGYTF	TGTGCCAGCAGCTTACCGGGACAGGGGTGGCCGACTAACTATGGCTACACCTTC
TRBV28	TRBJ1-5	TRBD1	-	CASSWQGGRQPQHF	TGTGCCAGCAGTTGGCAGGGGGGCAGACAGCCCCAGCATTTT
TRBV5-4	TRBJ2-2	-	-	CASMFGRANTGELFF	TGTGCCAGCATGTTTGGACGGGCGAACACCGGGGAGCTGTTTTTT
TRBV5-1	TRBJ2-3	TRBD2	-	CASSLVASGTTDTQYF	TGCGCCAGCAGCTTGGTCGCTAGCGGGACTACAGATACGCAGTATTTT
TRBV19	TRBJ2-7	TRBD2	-	CASSGGANYEQYF	TGTGCCAGTAGCGGGGGGGCTAACTACGAGCAGTACTTC
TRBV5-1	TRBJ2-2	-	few	CASSLSVSMAGELFF	TGCGCCAGCAGCTTGTCGGTTAGCATGGCCGGGGAGCTGTTTTTT
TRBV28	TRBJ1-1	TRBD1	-	CASSRGGWNTEAFF	TGTGCCAGCAGTCGAGGGGGCTGGAACACTGAAGCTTTCTTT
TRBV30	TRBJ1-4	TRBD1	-	CAWKSRGYEKLFF	TGTGCCTGGAAGAGCAGGGGGTACGAAAAACTGTTTTTT
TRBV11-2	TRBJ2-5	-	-	CASSLMWGGETQYF	TGTGCCAGCAGCTTAATGTGGGGTGGGGAGACCCAGTACTTC